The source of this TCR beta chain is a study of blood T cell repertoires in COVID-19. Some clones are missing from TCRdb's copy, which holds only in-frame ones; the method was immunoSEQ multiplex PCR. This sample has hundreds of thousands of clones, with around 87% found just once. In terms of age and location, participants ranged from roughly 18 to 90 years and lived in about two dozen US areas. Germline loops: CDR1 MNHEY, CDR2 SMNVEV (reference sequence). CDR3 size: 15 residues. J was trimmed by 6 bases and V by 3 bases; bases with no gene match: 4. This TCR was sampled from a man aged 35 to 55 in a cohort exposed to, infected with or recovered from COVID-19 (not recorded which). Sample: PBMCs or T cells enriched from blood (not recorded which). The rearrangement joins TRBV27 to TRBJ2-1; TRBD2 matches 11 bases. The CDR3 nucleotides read TGTGCCAGCAGTTTTGGAACTAGCGGGAGCAATGAGCAGTTCTTC. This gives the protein CASSFGTSGSNEQFF.